This T cell receptor beta chain stems from a study of blood T cell repertoires in COVID-19. The germline V gene encodes CDR1 SGHRS and CDR2 YFSETQ. The J segment lost 0 bases and the V segment lost 2 bases, leaving 8 bases of the junction unmatched. This CDR3 has 17 amino acids. Only in-frame clones appear in the TCRdb table, and some are missing; sequencing was by immunoSEQ multiplex PCR. The sample contains about 480,000 clones, 85% to 90% of which appear only once. V is TRBV5-1 and J is TRBJ2-5; 9 bases align to TRBD2. This receptor was identified in a middle-aged woman who had recovered from COVID-19. Sequenced material: PBMCs or T cells enriched from blood (not recorded which). CDR3 coding DNA: TGCGCCAGCAGCTTAGGAAGGCTAGCGGGGAACCAAGAGACCCAGTACTTC. Its protein product is CASSLGRLAGNQETQYF.